This T cell receptor beta chain was sequenced for a study of CD8 T cells in ankylosing spondylitis. This clonotype was recorded a few times. Its target is not known. Germline V gene lookup returns CDR1 SGDLS and CDR2 YYNGEE. V lost 3 bases, J lost 5 bases, and 14 bases lay in between. This CDR3 comprises 15 residues. The study's findings and limits: Seemingly distinctive of ankylosing spondylitis blood was a TCR beta motif formed by eight highly homologous variants.

TCRdb re-derived calls from the 5' RACE reads in MiXCR, one entry per CDR3 protein. In the table there are roughly 700,000 distinct CDR3 sequences, roughly 19% of which are singletons. What was sequenced was blood, either unsorted or a sorted T cell fraction (not recorded which). The chain employs TRBV9 and TRBJ1-4; D is perhaps TRBD1 (5 bases). This sequence originates from a male donor with ankylosing spondylitis. CDR3 DNA: TGTGCCAGCAGCGCGAGGCAGGGTACGAATGAAAAACTGTTTTTT. Translating gives CASSARQGTNEKLFF.